This TCR beta chain was identified in a study of blood T cell repertoires in COVID-19 (dated by TCRdb to about 2020). The study in broad terms: Samples covering the acute and convalescent phases of COVID-19 were provided by collaborators in the United States, Italy and Spain. The material from the prospective study consisted of cDNA or gDNA derived from T cells, B-cell-depleted T cells, or PBMCs. Deeply sampled blood TCRbeta repertoires from subjects exposed to, actively infected with, or recovered from COVID-19 were included in the dataset. A freely available public database, intended as a resource for researchers studying the immune response to SARS-CoV-2, is where the repertoires were released. Samples were obtained from the ongoing ImmuneRACE study (first 160 participants) and from over 1,000 subjects provided by 6 global collaborators. Nearly every sample came with metadata listing a de-identified subject ID, COVID-19 status, age in years and sex. Where available, HLA class I and class II types were obtained from metadata supplied by the sample provider rather than from assay-based typing. What the study reported, not specific to this receptor: Clinical and demographic metadata were provided uncurated, with the amount varying by source and participant.

Each collaborating institution followed its own protocols to collect whole blood in K2EDTA tubes. For TCRbeta analysis, collaborators shipped samples in one of three forms: frozen whole blood, isolated PBMCs, or DNA extracted from either of those sample types. A remark on this clone: Its antigen is not yet known. It has no much larger one-base neighbor in the sample; base qualities were not kept.

V gives up 2 bases and J gives up 6 bases, and the segment between their germline ends measures 5 bases. According to the germline V gene (reference sequence), CDR1 reads WNHNN and CDR2 reads SYGVQD. The CDR3 contains 13 residues, cysteine and phenylalanine counted. Just CDR3 DNA is preserved here, 39 bases in frame from base 1. TCRbeta CDR3 regions were amplified from genomic DNA using the immunoSEQ Assay, a bias-controlled multiplex PCR. In the original analysis: Within the assay, amplification of reference gene primers was used to estimate how many nucleated cells each sample contained. Sequence reads were collapsed and filtered to measure the absolute abundance of every unique TCRbeta CDR3 rearrangement. Productive Simpson clonality was computed per sample as the square root of Simpson's diversity index over productive rearrangements. Imported from immuneACCESS, the table was reduced by TCRdb to in-frame sequences with V and J called. These copies leave out some clones; in studies compared against another copy, an unresolved V gene accounts for under half, and the cause of the remainder is not known. V, J and clone size reflect that table, while D and trimming were determined from the DNA. In all, the sample holds about 51,000 clones, and around 88% of those were seen once. Jointly, the top ten make up over 1% of the sample.

The sequence was obtained from a man in his sixties with acute or convalescent COVID-19. Specimen: peripheral blood. The chain is encoded by TRBV10-1 joined to TRBJ1-6; a tentative D match to TRBD1 spans 5 bases. The CDR3 in this case is CASSEDSNSPLHF. The DNA sequence reads TGCGCCAGCAGTGAGGACAGTAATTCACCCCTCCACTTT.